This TCR beta chain was sequenced during a study of T-cell reconstitution after alpha-beta-depleted transplantation in children. V was cut by 0 bases and J by 1 base, with 10 bases left in between. The CDR3 runs to 15 residues. The V gene's germline CDR1 is SGHRS and CDR2 YFSETQ. The TCRbeta library incorporated unique molecular identifiers. TCRdb ran MiXCR on the PCR reads and lists one entry per CDR3 protein. The data show some 200,000 distinct CDR3 sequences, with 13% to 15% seen just once and over 10% held by the top ten. This TCR came from a human donor who donated a stem cell graft to a child with acute lymphoblastic leukemia. The chain carries TRBV5-1 and TRBJ1-1; D might be TRBD1 (5 bases). Specimen: PBMCs from the stem cell graft donor, collected from the stem cell graft. CDR3 amino acids: CASSLVTQGNTEAFF. Here the CDR3 DNA reads TGCGCCAGCAGCTTGGTCACCCAGGGGAACACTGAAGCTTTCTTT. Full variable domain (remainder filled in from reference TRBV5-1 and TRBJ1-1): KAGVTQTPRYLIKTRGQQVTLSCSPISGHRSVSWYQQTPGQGLQFLFEYFSETQRNKGNFPGRFSGRQFSNSRSEMNVSTLELGDSALYLCASSLVTQGNTEAFFGQGTRLTVV.